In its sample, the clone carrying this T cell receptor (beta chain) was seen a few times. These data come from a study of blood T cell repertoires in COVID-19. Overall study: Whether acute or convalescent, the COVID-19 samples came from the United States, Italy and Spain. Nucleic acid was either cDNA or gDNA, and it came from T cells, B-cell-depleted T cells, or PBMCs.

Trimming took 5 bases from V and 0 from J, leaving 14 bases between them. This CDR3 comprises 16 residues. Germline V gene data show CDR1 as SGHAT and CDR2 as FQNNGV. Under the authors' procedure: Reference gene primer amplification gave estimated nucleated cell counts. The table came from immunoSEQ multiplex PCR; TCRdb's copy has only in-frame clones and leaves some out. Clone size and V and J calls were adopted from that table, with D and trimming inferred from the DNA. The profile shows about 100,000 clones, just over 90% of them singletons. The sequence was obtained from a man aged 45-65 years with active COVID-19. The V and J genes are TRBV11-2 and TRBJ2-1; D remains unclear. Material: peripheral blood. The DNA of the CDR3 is TGTGCCAGCAGCCCCCTACGGAGCAGCTCCTACAATGAGCAGTTCTTC. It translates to CASSPLRSSSYNEQFF.